Reported below is one T cell receptor beta chain. The entry originates in a study of T cell changes during pregnancy in multiple sclerosis. Sequenced by immunoSEQ multiplex PCR; TCRdb stores in-frame clones only, minus some. The data hold about 44,000 clones, with roughly 96% observed a single time. This clonotype was obtained from a female donor with multiple sclerosis, enrolled in a pregnancy study. The sequencing here drew on peripheral blood, taken in the second trimester of pregnancy.

CDR3 loop: CASSPLAGDSYEQYF. CDR3 nucleotide sequence: TGCGCCAGCAGCCCGTTAGCGGGGGACTCCTACGAGCAGTACTTC. The rearrangement links TRBV4-3 to TRBJ2-7, with 9 nucleotides matching TRBD2. V was pared by 4 bases and J by 0 bases, with 4 bases of the junction left unmatched. The germline gives CDR1 LGHNA, CDR2 YSLEER. The CDR3 runs to 15 residues.